This T cell receptor beta chain was identified in a study of cytomegalovirus exposure and HLA in healthy donors. Findings of the study overall: Prior analysis indicated that the majority of TCR beta V segments exhibited productivity approximately 90% or approximately 30% of the time.

With 60 Vbeta and 13 Jbeta primers, the PCR was carried out. The method was immunoSEQ multiplex PCR; TCRdb's version includes in-frame clones alone and lacks a portion of them. The data show about 100,000 clones, under 85% seen once. Comments on this clone: Its target is not known.

The material sequenced was PBMCs. The TCR originated in a male donor in good health and CMV-seronegative.

As DNA, the CDR3 is TGTGCCAGCAGCCCCCTAGCGGGACTACAAGAGACCCAGTACTTC. This gives the protein CASSPLAGLQETQYF. This rearrangement joins TRBV5-4 to TRBJ2-5; 9 bases align to TRBD2. The junction had 6 bases not matched to a gene; V was cut back by 4 bases and J by 2 bases. CDR1 SGHNT and CDR2 YYREEE come from the germline V gene (reference sequence). The CDR3 has 15 residues.